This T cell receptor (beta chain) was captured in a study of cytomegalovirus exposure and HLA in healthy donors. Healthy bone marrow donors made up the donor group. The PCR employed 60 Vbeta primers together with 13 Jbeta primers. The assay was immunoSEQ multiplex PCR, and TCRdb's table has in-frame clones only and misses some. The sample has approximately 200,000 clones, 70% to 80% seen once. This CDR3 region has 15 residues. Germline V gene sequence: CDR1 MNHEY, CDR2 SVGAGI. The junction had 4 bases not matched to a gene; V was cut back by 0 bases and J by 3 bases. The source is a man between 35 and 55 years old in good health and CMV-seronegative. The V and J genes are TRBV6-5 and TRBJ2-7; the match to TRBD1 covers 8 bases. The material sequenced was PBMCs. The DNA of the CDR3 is TGTGCCAGCAGTTACTCGAGACAGGGGAACTACGAGCAGTACTTC. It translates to CASSYSRQGNYEQYF.